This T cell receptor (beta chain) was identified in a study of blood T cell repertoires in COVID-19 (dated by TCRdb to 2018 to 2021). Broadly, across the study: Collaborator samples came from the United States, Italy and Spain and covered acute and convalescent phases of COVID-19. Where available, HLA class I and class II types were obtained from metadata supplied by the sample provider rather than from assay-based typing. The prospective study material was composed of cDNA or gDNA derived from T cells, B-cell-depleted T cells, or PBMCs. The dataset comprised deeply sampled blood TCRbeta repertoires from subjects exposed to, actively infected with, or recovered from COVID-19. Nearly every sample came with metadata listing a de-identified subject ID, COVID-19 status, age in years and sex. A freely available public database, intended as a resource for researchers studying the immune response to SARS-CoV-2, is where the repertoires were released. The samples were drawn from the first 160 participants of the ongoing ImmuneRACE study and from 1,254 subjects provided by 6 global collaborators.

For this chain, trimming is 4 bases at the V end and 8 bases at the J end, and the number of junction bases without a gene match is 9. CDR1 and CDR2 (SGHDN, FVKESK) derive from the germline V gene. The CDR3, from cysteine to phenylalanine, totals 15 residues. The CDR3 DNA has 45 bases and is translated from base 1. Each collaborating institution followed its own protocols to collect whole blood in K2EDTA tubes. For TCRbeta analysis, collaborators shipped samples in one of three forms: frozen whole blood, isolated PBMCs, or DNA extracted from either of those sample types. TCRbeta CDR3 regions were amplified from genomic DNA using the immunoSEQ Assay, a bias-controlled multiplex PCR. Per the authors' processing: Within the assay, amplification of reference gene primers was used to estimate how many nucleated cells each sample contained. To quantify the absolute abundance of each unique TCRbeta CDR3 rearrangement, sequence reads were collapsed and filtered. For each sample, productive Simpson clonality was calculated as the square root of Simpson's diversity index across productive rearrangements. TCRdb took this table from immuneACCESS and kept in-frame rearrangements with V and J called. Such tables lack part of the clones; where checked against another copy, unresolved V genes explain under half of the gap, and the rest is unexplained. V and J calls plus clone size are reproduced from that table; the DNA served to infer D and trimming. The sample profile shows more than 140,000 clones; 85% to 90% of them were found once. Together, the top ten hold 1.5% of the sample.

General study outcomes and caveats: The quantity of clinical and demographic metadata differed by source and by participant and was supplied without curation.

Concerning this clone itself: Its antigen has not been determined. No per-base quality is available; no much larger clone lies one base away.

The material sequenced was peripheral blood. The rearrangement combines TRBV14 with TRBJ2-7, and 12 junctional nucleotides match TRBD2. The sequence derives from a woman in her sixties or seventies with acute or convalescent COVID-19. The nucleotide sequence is TGTGCCAGCAGCCCCAGACTAGCGGGGGCATCCAAGCAGTACTTC. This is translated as CASSPRLAGASKQYF.